This T cell receptor beta chain was retrieved from a study of blood T cell repertoires in COVID-19. With V trimmed by 4 bases and J by 0 bases, 6 bases remained unmatched. CDR1 GTSNPN and CDR2 SVGIG come from the germline V gene (reference sequence). There are 14 residues in the CDR3. Here immunoSEQ multiplex PCR was the method, and the copy in TCRdb shows in-frame clones only, minus some. The sample yields hundreds of thousands of clones, about 90% seen once. The origin of this receptor is a woman aged 50 to 60 with COVID-19, enrolled during active disease. This sequence joins TRBV30 and TRBJ2-7; 7 nucleotides line up with TRBD1. Material for sequencing was peripheral blood. This CDR3 reads CAWTRGTDSYEQYF. The DNA for the CDR3 is TGTGCCTGGACCAGGGGGACGGACTCCTACGAGCAGTACTTC.